This TCR beta chain was obtained from a study of control samples from healthy donors and cancer patients. Germline loops: CDR1 SGHRS, CDR2 YFSETQ. Trimming took off 0 bases at V and 1 base at J, with 10 bases between the two ends. This CDR3 is built from 15 residues. Assay used: immunoSEQ multiplex PCR; TCRdb lists only in-frame clones, some missing. The sample records 110,000 to 150,000 clones, around 94% being singletons. The receptor's source is a man in his sixties with colorectal cancer. The chain couples TRBV5-1 to TRBJ1-1; tentatively, D is TRBD1 (5 bases). Sequenced input: PBMCs. Written as DNA, the CDR3 is TGCGCCAGCAGCTTGGGAGGACATACGAACACTGAAGCTTTCTTT. It specifies CASSLGGHTNTEAFF.